This paragraph reports one T cell receptor beta chain. In germline, CDR1 is MNHEY, CDR2 SMNVEV (reference sequence). Trimming stripped 2 bases from V and 1 base from J, with 18 bases between. The CDR3 spans 18 residues. This record comes from a study of blood T cell repertoires in COVID-19. Study details: Collection of acute and convalescent COVID-19 samples took place in the United States, Italy and Spain.

Sequencing used immunoSEQ multiplex PCR; TCRdb keeps in-frame clones, though not all of them. The repertoire has about 150,000 clones, about four fifths of them found once; the top ten carry around 9.9%. The chain has TRBV27 and TRBJ2-1; a possible D gene is TRBD2 (5 bases). Sequencing input: peripheral blood. The origin of this receptor is a man aged 70-80 years with active or convalescent COVID-19. The CDR3 protein is CASSLPTGKGRSYNEQFF. CDR3 nucleotide sequence: TGTGCCAGCAGTTTACCCACCGGGAAGGGAAGGTCCTACAATGAGCAGTTCTTC.